The 11 T cell receptor beta chains in this list originate from one sample, sequenced in a study of CD8 T cells in ankylosing spondylitis. MiXCR, run by TCRdb on the 5' RACE reads, gives a single entry per CDR3 protein. This repertoire shows 210,000 or so distinct CDR3 sequences, less than 9.5% found once; its top ten account for around 5.1%. Input material: blood, either unsorted or a sorted T cell fraction (not recorded which). The receptors were sampled from a female donor with ankylosing spondylitis or in good health (not recorded which).

In this sample, this clonotype turned up many times. This chain connects TRBV6-2 or TRBV6-3 to TRBJ2-4; TRBD2 aligns across 11 bases. This CDR3 is 17 amino acids long. V shed 1 base, J shed 0 bases, and the junction held 2 bases outside the gene matches. Germline V lookup: CDR1 MNHEY, CDR2 SVGEGT. The CDR3 spells CASSYYGLAGAKNIQYF. DNA for the CDR3: TGTGCCAGCAGTTACTACGGACTAGCGGGAGCCAAAAACATTCAGTACTTC.

This clonotype was found many times. The chain joins TRBV30 to TRBJ2-3, with a weak D call TRBD1 (5 bases). Germline CDR1 is GTSNPN and CDR2 is SVGIG (reference sequence). The length of the CDR3 is 13 residues. Trimming stripped 4 bases from V and 5 bases from J, with 13 bases between. The CDR3 bases are TGTGCCTGGAAAGGGGATTCGGGAGATACGCAGTATTTT. Residues: CAWKGDSGDTQYF. Looking up the rest from reference TRBV30 and TRBJ2-3 gives the full variable domain: SQTIHQWPATLVQPVGSPLSLECTVEGTSNPNLYWYRQAAGRGLQLLFYSVGIGQISSEVPQNLSASRPQDRQFILSSKKLLLSDSGFYLCAWKGDSGDTQYFGPGTRLTVL.

This clonotype was counted ten times or more. This chain links TRBV5-5 with TRBJ1-5, with D unclear. Germline lookup yields CDR1 SGHKS and CDR2 YYEKEE (reference sequence). CDR3 length: 17 amino acids. V was clipped by 2 bases and J by 1 base, with 16 bases between them. Here the CDR3 reads CASSFLEGGGSNQPQHF. The CDR3 nucleotides are TGTGCCAGCAGCTTTTTGGAGGGCGGTGGGAGCAATCAGCCCCAGCATTTT.

This clonotype appeared many times. The CDR3 is CATNRDRGNIQYF. The CDR3 nucleotides read TGTGCCACTAACCGGGACAGGGGAAACATTCAGTACTTC. V is TRBV15 and J is TRBJ2-4; 10 nucleotides agree with TRBD1. The CDR3 has 13 residues. Trimming removed 9 bases from V and 6 bases from J; junction bases left unmatched: 5. Germline CDR1 is LNHNV and CDR2 is YYDKDF (reference sequence).

This clonotype was found once. This may stem from a read error, because a much larger clone lies one nucleotide away. The CDR3 protein is CASSWPPSERLFF. In DNA, the CDR3 is TGTGCCAGCAGCTGGCCCCCGAGTGAAAGACTGTTTTTT. The V call is TRBV5-4, the J call TRBJ1-4, with no clear D. The CDR3 has 13 amino acids. Germline-derived CDR1 and CDR2 are SGHNT and YYREEE (reference sequence).

V usage is TRBV10-3 and J usage is TRBJ2-7; the match to TRBD1 covers 7 bases. The CDR3 runs 13 residues. The V gene's germline CDR1 is ENHRY and CDR2 SYGVKD. V shed 6 bases, J shed 2 bases, and the junction held 4 bases outside the gene matches. The CDR3 DNA is TGTGCCATCAGGGACAGGATCCCCTACGAGCAGTACTTC. This codes for CAIRDRIPYEQYF.

This clonotype was counted many times. This chain links TRBV18 with TRBJ2-3; D might be TRBD1 or TRBD2, each matching 5 bases. The CDR3 is made up of 13 amino acids. The V gene lost 3 bases and the J gene lost 8 bases, with 12 bases spanning the gap. Per the germline V gene, CDR1 is KGHSH and CDR2 is LQKENI. CDR3 sequence: CASSPADGGTQYF. The CDR3 DNA reads TGTGCCAGCTCACCCGCGGATGGGGGTACGCAGTATTTT.

This clonotype was detected ten times or more. The chain uses TRBV7-8 and TRBJ2-3; D unresolved. The CDR3 spans 15 residues. Germline V lookup: CDR1 SGHVS, CDR2 FQNEAQ. V lost 1 base and J lost 1, with 9 bases in between. CDR3: CASSLVPLRTDTQYF. DNA for the CDR3: TGTGCCAGCAGCTTAGTCCCGTTGCGCACAGATACGCAGTATTTT.

This clonotype was observed many times. This chain connects TRBV20-1 to TRBJ2-3; D unresolved. The germline V gene encodes CDR1 DFQATT and CDR2 SNEGSKA (reference sequence). The V and J ends lost 0 bases and 0 bases respectively, with 4 bases between them. The CDR3 is made up of 13 amino acids. Written as DNA, the CDR3 is TGCAGTGCTAGAGATCTAAGCACAGATACGCAGTATTTT. Amino acids: CSARDLSTDTQYF.

This clonotype was detected many times. The rearrangement uses TRBV12-3 or TRBV12-4 and TRBJ2-3; 8 bases align to TRBD2. The CDR3 sequence is 15 residues long. V lost 3 bases, J lost 1 base, and 3 bases stayed unmatched. CDR3 sequence: CASSFGGAGTDTQYF. The CDR3 DNA reads TGTGCCAGCAGTTTCGGGGGGGCGGGCACAGATACGCAGTATTTT.

This clonotype was observed at least ten times. The genes are TRBV7-8 and TRBJ2-1, with 9 nucleotides matching TRBD2. Trimming cost V 0 bases and J 2 bases; bases outside gene matches: 8. Per the germline V gene, CDR1 is SGHVS and CDR2 is FQNEAQ. The CDR3 runs to 18 residues. The CDR3 DNA is TGTGCCAGCAGCTTAGCTGTCCCTAGCGGGAAACCCTACAATGAGCAGTTCTTC. Translation gives CASSLAVPSGKPYNEQFF.